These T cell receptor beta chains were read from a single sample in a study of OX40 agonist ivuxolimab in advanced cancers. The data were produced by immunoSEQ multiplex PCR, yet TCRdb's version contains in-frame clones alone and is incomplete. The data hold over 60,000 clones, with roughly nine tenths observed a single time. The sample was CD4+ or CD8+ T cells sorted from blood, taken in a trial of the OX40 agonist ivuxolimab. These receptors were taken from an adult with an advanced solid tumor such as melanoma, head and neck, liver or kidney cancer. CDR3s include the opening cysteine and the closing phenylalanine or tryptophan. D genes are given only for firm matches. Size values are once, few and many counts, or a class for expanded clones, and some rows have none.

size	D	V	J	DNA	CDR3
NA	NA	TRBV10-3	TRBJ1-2	TGTGCCATCAGTGAGGAAAACAGGAGGCGTAACTATGGCTACACCTTC	CAISEENRRRNYGYTF
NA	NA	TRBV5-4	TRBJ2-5	TGTGCCAGCAGCGTGGACCAATTGTACCAAGAGACCCAGTACTTC	CASSVDQLYQETQYF
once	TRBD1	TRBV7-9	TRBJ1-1	TGTGCCAGCAGCCTGACAGGGGAGTCGACTTGGAGCACTGAAGCTTTCTTT	CASSLTGESTWSTEAFF
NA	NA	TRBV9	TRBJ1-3	TGTGCCAGCAGCGTAAGGACAGCTACCTCCGGAAACACCATATATTTT	CASSVRTATSGNTIYF
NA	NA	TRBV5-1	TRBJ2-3	TGCGCCAGCAGCCGGGGCCTTAACTCGGGAGAAGCAGATACGCAGTATTTT	CASSRGLNSGEADTQYF
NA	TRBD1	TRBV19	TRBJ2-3	TGTGCCAGTAGTCCAGGGACAGCTAGCACAGATACGCAGTATTTT	CASSPGTASTDTQYF
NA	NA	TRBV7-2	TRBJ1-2	TGTGCCAGCACCTCCGAGTTAAACTATGGCTACACCTTC	CASTSELNYGYTF
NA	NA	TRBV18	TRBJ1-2	TGTGCCAGCTCACCAACGACGGGGGAAGCTAACTATGGCTACACCTTC	CASSPTTGEANYGYTF
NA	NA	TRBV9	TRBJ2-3	TGTGCCAGCAGCGTAGGAATAGGGACCCTCACAGATACGCAGTATTTT	CASSVGIGTLTDTQYF
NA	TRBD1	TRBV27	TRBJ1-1	TGTGCCAGCAGTCCCGGACAGGGGAACACTGAAGCTTTCTTT	CASSPGQGNTEAFF
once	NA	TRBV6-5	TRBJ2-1	TGTGCCAGCAGTTACTCGCCCTACAGGGTGGACAATGAGCAGTTCTTC	CASSYSPYRVDNEQFF
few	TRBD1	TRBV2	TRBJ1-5	TGTGCCAGCAGTGAAGGGACAGGGCAACAGCCCCAGCATTTT	CASSEGTGQQPQHF
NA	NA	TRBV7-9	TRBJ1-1	TGTGCCAGCAGCTTAGCGCGGGAGGCCACTGAAGCTTTCTTT	CASSLAREATEAFF
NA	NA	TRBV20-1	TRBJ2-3	TGCAGTGCTATAAGAGGGGATACGCAGTATTTT	CSAIRGDTQYF
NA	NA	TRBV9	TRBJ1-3	TGTGCCAGCAGCGTAGGCAGGGGTTTTGGAAACACCATATATTTT	CASSVGRGFGNTIYF
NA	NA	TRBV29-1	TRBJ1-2	TGCAGCGTCACCTTGAATCAGGCTAACTATGGCTACACCTTC	CSVTLNQANYGYTF
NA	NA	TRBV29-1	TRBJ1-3	TGCAGCGTTGCAGGGGCGGGAAACACCATATATTTT	CSVAGAGNTIYF
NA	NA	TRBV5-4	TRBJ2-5	TGTGCCAGCAGCCCTCCTGGAGGCCTCCAAGAGACCCAGTACTTC	CASSPPGGLQETQYF
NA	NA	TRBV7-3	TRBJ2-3	TGTGCCAGCAGCTTAACTGGGAGTTACGGAGATACGCAGTATTTT	CASSLTGSYGDTQYF
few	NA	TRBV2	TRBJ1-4	TGTGCCAGCAGTGTCGGGCGGTTAGTGGAAAAACTGTTTTTT	CASSVGRLVEKLFF
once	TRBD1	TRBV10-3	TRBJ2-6	TGTGCCATCTTCCCAGGTCCGGGACAGGGGGAGTTCTCTGGGGCCAACGTCCTGACTTTC	CAIFPGPGQGEFSGANVLTF
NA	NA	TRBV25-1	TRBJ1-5	TGTGCCAGCAGTGCCCCCGATTGGAATCAGCCCCAGCATTTT	CASSAPDWNQPQHF
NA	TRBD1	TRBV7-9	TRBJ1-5	TGTGCCAGCAGCTTAGGGTCCGGACAGGAAAGCAATCAGCCCCAGCATTTT	CASSLGSGQESNQPQHF
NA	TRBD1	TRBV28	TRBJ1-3	TGTGCCAGCAGTCCGGGACAGGGAACCGGAAACACCATATATTTT	CASSPGQGTGNTIYF
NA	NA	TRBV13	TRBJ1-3	TGTGCCAGCAGCTTAGCAGGGGCGCCTGGAAACACCATATATTTT	CASSLAGAPGNTIYF
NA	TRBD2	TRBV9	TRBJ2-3	TGTGCCAGCAGCGTGACTAGCGGGGGCACAGATACGCAGTATTTT	CASSVTSGGTDTQYF
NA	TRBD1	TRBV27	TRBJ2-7	TGTGCCAGCGGCAGTTGGGACAGGGTGGTCTCCTACGAGCAGTACTTC	CASGSWDRVVSYEQYF